The present entry profiles one T cell receptor (beta chain) with its context. The antigen is unknown. This entry comes from a study of T cells in Graves' hyperthyroidism and ophthalmopathy. Study conclusions and caveats: Also found in blood were most expanded thyroid clonotypes above 0.001.

CDR1 and CDR2 (germline): KGHDR, SFDVKD. Trimming left V 3 bases short and J 5 bases short, with 16 bases between. CDR3 size: 16 residues. Authors of the study amplified TCR beta CDR3 regions from RNA transcripts. First-round RT-PCR targeting the TCR CDR3 was performed with the HTBI primer set. From the multiplex PCR reads, TCRdb called clonotypes with MiXCR, one entry per CDR3 protein. The sample consists of roughly 510,000 distinct CDR3 sequences, 35% to 50% of them appearing once. Sequenced: peripheral blood or thyroid tissue (not recorded which). The V and J genes are TRBV24-1 and TRBJ2-1, with D possibly matching TRBD2 (6 bases). The receptor was isolated from an adult woman with Graves' disease, either hyperthyroidism or ophthalmopathy (not recorded which). In DNA form, the CDR3 reads TGTGCCACCAGTGATGCGGGGTCCGCCGGCCACAATGAGCAGTTCTTC. It specifies CATSDAGSAGHNEQFF.